The source of this T cell receptor (beta chain) is a study of T cells in Graves' hyperthyroidism and ophthalmopathy. This clonotype showed up many times. Its antigen is undetermined. The source material, RNA transcripts, was used to amplify TCR beta CDR3 regions. In the first-round RT-PCR of the TCR CDR3, the HTBI primer set was used. TCRdb passed the multiplex PCR reads through MiXCR, listing each CDR3 protein once. The repertoire has around 350,000 distinct CDR3 sequences, roughly 19% of them found once; the top ten carry about 3.5%. Notes on the study in general: The model anticipated ophthalmopathy a median about six months pre-onset.

This CDR3 comprises 14 residues. In germline, CDR1 is MDHEN, CDR2 SYDVKM. Trimming took off 3 bases at V and 0 bases at J, with 9 bases between the two ends. Together with thyroid ultrasound, orbital computed tomography, serum thyroxine and TRAb, clinical symptoms were used for diagnoses. This chain connects TRBV28 to TRBJ2-7; D remains ambiguous. Sequencing was done on a sample of blood. The receptor's source is a woman aged 18-29 years with Graves' hyperthyroidism. The CDR3 loop is CASSFWVRSYEQYF. The CDR3 DNA is TGTGCCAGCAGTTTTTGGGTTCGCTCCTACGAGCAGTACTTC.